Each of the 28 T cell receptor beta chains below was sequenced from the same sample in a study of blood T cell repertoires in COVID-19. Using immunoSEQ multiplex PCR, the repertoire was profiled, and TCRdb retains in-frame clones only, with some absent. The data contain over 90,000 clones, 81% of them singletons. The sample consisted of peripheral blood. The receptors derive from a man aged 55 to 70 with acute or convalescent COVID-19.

The CDR3, as DNA: TGTGCCAGCAGTCTCACAGGGTTAGGCTACACCTTC. It yields the protein CASSLTGLGYTF. The rearrangement links TRBV12-3 or TRBV12-4 to TRBJ1-2, with D perhaps matching TRBD1 (6 bases). The CDR3 loop spans 12 amino acids. V gave up 5 bases and J gave up 8 bases, with 12 bases separating them.

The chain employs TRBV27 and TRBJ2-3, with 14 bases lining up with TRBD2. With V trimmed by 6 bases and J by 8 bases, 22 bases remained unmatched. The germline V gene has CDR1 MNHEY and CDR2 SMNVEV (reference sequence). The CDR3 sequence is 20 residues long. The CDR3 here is CASSLSRLAGGPTRLATQYF. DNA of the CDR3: TGTGCCAGCAGCCTATCGAGACTAGCGGGAGGGCCGACTAGGCTGGCTACGCAGTATTTT.

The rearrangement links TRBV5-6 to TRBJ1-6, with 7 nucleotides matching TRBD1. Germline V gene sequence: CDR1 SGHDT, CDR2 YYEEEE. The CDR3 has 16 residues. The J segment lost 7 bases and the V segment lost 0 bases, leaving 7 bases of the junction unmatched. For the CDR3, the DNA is TGTGCCAGCAGCTTGGGGCGGGGACAGAAAAATTCACCCCTCCACTTT. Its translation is CASSLGRGQKNSPLHF. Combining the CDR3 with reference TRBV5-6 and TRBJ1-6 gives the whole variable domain DAGVTQSPTHLIKTRGQQVTLRCSPKSGHDTVSWYQQALGQGPQFIFQYYEEEERQRGNFPDRFSGHQFPNYSSELNVNALLLGDSALYLCASSLGRGQKNSPLHFGNGTRLTVT.

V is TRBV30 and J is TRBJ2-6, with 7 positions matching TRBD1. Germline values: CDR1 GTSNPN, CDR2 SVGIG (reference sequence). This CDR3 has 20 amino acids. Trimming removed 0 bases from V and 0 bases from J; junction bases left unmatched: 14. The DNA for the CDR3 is TGTGCCTGGAGTGTAAGGCGCCCGGGACAGAGAAGCTCTGGGGCCAACGTCCTGACTTTC. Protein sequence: CAWSVRRPGQRSSGANVLTF.

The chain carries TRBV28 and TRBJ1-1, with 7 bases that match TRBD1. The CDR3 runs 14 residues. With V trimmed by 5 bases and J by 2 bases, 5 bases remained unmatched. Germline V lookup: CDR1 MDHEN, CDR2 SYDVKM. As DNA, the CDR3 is TGTGCCAGCAGTCTGACAGGGAGTAACACTGAAGCTTTCTTT. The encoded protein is CASSLTGSNTEAFF.

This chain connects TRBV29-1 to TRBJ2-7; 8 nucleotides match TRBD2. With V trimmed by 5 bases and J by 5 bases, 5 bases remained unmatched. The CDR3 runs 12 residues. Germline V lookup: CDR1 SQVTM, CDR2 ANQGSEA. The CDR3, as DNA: TGCAGCGTTAGTGCGGGGGGCGACGAGCAGTACTTC. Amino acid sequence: CSVSAGGDEQYF.

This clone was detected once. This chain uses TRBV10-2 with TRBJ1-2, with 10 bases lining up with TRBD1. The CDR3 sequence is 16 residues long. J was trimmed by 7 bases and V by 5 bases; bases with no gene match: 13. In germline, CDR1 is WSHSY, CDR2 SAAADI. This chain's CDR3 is CASSPSYRDRGGGYTF. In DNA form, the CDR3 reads TGCGCCAGCAGTCCCTCCTATCGGGACAGGGGTGGTGGCTACACCTTC.

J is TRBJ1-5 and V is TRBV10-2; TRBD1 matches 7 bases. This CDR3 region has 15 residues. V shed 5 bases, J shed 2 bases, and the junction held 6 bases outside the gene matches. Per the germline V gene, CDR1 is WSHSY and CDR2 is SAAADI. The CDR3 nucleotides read TGCGCCAGCAGTAGGGGGCGAGATGGCAATCAGCCCCAGCATTTT. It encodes CASSRGRDGNQPQHF.

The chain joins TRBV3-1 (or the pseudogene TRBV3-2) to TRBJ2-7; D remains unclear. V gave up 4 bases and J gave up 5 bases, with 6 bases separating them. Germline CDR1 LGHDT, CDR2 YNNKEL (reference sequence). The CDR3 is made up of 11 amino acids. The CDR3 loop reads CASSRSDEQYF. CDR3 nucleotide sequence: TGTGCCAGCAGCCGCAGCGACGAGCAGTACTTC.

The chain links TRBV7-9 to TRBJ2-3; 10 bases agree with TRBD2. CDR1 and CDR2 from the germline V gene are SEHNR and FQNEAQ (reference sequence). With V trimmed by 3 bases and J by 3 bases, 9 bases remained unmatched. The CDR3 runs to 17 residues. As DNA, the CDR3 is TGTGCCAGCAGCTTGGGACTAGCGAAAAAGGGTACAGATACGCAGTATTTT. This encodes CASSLGLAKKGTDTQYF.

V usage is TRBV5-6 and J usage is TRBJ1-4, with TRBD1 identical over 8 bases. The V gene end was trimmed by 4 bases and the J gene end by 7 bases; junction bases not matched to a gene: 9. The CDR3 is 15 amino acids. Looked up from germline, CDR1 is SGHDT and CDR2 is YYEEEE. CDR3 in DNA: TGTGCCAGCAGCGGAGCCGGGACAGGCCCTGAAAAACTGTTTTTT. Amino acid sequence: CASSGAGTGPEKLFF.

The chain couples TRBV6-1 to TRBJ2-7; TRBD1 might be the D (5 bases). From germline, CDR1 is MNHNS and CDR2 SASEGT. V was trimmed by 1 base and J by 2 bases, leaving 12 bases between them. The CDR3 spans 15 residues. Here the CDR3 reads CASSEGQLRTYEQYF. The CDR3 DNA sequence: TGTGCCAGCAGTGAAGGACAGTTGCGAACCTACGAGCAGTACTTC.

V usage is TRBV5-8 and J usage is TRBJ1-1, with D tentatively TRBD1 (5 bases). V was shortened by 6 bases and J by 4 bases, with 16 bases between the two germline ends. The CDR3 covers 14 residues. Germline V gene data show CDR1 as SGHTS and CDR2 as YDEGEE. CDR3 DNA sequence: TGTGCCAGCACTACCCAGGGCTTAATCACTGAAGCTTTCTTT. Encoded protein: CASTTQGLITEAFF.

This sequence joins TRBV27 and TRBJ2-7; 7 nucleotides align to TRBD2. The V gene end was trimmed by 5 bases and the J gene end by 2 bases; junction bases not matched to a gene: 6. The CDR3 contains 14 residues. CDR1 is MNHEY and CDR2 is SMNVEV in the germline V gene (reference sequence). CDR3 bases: TGTGCCAGCAGTATAAATAGCGGGCCCTACGAGCAGTACTTC. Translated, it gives CASSINSGPYEQYF.

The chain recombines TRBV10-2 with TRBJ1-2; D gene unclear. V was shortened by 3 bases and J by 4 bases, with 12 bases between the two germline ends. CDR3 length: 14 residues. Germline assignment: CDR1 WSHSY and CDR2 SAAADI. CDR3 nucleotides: TGCGCCAGCAGTGATTGGCAGATCTTCTATGGCTACACCTTC. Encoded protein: CASSDWQIFYGYTF.

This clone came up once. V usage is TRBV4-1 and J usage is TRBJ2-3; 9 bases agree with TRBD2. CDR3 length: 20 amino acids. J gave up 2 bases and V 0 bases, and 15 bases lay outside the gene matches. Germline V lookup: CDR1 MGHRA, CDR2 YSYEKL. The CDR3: CASSQDTSGLADLFTDTQYF. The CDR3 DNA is TGCGCCAGCAGCCAAGATACTAGCGGGTTGGCGGACTTATTCACAGATACGCAGTATTTT.

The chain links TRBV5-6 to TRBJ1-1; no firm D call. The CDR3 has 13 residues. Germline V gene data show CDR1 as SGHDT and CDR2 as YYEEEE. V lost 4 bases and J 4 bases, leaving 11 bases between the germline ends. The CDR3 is CASSQTGGTEAFF. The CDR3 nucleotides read TGTGCCAGCAGCCAGACGGGAGGCACTGAAGCTTTCTTT.

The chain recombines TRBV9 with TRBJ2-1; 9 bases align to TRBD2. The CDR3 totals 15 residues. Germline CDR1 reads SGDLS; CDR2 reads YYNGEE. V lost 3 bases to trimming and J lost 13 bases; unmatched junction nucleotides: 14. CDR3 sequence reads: CASSAGLANKENQFF. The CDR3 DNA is TGTGCCAGCAGCGCGGGACTAGCCAATAAAGAAAACCAGTTCTTC.

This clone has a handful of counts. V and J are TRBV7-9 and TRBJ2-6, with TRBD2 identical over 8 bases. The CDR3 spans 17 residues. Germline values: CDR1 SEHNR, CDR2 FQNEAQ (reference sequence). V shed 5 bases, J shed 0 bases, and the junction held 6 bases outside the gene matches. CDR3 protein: CASSRSGGSSGANVLTF. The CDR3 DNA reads TGTGCCAGCAGCCGAAGCGGGGGTAGCTCTGGGGCCAACGTCCTGACTTTC.

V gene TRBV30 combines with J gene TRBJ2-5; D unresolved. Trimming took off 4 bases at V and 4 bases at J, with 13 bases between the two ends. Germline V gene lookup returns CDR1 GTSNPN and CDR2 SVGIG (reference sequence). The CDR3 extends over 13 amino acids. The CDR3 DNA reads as TGTGCCTGGAATCAGGTGTTTGGAGAGACCCAGTACTTC. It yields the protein CAWNQVFGETQYF.

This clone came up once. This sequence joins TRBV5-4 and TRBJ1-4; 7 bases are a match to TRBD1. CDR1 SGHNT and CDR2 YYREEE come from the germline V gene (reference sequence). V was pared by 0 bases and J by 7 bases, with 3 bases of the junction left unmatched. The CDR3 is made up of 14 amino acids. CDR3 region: CASSLDRGSEKLFF. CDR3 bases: TGTGCCAGCAGCTTGGACAGGGGAAGTGAAAAACTGTTTTTT.

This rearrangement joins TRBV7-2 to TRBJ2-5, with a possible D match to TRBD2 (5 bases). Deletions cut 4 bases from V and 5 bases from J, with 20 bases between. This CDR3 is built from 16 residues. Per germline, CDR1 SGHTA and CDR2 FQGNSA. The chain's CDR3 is CASSSRSGGFGETQYF. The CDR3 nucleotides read TGTGCCAGCAGCTCCCGCTCGGGCGGGTTTGGTGAGACCCAGTACTTC.

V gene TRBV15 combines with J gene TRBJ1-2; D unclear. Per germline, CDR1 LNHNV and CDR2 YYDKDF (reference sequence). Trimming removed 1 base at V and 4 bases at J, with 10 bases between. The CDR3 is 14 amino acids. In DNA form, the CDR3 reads TGTGCCACCAGCAGAGCCCAAACAATCTATGGCTACACCTTC. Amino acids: CATSRAQTIYGYTF.

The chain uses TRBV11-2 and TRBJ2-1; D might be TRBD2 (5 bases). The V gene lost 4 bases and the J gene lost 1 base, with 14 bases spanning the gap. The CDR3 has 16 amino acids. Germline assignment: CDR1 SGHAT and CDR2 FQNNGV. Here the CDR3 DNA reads TGTGCCAGCAGCTACTCTCTAGCAGTTTCCTACAATGAGCAGTTCTTC. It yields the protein CASSYSLAVSYNEQFF. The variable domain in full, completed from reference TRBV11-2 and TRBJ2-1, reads EAGVAQSPRYKIIEKRQSVAFWCNPISGHATLYWYQQILGQGPKLLIQFQNNGVVDDSQLPKDRFSAERLKGVDSTLKIQPAKLEDSAVYLCASSYSLAVSYNEQFFGPGTRLTVL.

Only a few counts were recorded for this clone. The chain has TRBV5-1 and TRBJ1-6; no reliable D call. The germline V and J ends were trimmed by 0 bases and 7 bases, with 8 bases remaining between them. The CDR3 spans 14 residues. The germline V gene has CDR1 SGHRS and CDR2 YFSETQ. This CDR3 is CASSLGESNSPLHF. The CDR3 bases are TGCGCCAGCAGCTTGGGGGAGTCAAATTCACCCCTCCACTTT.

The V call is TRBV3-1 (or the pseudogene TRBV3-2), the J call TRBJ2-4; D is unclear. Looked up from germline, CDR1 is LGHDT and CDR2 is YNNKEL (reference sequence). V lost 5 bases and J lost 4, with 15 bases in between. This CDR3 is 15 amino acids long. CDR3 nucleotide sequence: TGTGCCAGCAGCGAAAACCGGGTCCGTAAAAACATTCAGTACTTC. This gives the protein CASSENRVRKNIQYF.

Written as DNA, the CDR3 is TGTGCCAGCAGTTACTCCGGGTTTGGGGCCAACGTCCTGACTTTC. Translating it yields CASSYSGFGANVLTF. J is TRBJ2-6 and V is TRBV6-6; no reliable D call. This CDR3 comprises 15 residues. Germline values: CDR1 MNHNY, CDR2 SVGAGI (reference sequence). V was trimmed by 0 bases and J by 3 bases, leaving 6 bases between them.

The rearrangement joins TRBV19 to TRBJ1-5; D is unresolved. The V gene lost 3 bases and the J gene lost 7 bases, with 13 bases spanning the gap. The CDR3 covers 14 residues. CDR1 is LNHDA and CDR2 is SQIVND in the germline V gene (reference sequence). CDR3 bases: TGTGCCAGTAGTATGCGAGGGATTTACCAGCCCCAGCATTTT. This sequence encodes CASSMRGIYQPQHF.